A single sample is the source of the 11 T cell receptor beta chains below, sequenced in a study of T-cell memory formation after mild COVID-19. TCRdb re-analysed the 5' RACE reads in MiXCR, keeping a single row per CDR3 protein. The sample records approximately 89,000 distinct CDR3 sequences, more than 10% being singletons. Sequenced sample: PBMCs or a T cell subset sorted from them (not recorded which). The receptors stem from a man aged 18 to 35 who had mild COVID-19 (a few samples of this study predate the infection). Cell type and time point are not known.

The rearrangement uses TRBV28 and TRBJ2-7; 8 bases match TRBD2. The J segment lost 2 bases and the V segment lost 2 bases, leaving 2 bases of the junction unmatched. In germline, CDR1 is MDHEN, CDR2 SYDVKM. The CDR3 spans 14 residues. CDR3: CASSLGAGAYEQYF. CDR3 bases: TGTGCCAGCAGTTTAGGAGCGGGGGCCTACGAGCAGTACTTC.

This sequence joins TRBV7-6 and TRBJ2-2; D is perhaps TRBD2 (6 bases). There are 14 residues in the CDR3. Trimming removed 5 bases from V and 7 bases from J, with 14 bases in between. Per germline, CDR1 SGHVS and CDR2 FNYEAQ. The DNA of the CDR3 is TGTGCCAGCAGCCCGGAGGGGTTCAACGGGGAGCTGTTTTTT. This sequence encodes CASSPEGFNGELFF.

In its sample, this clonotype was seen a few times. The rearrangement links TRBV5-6 to TRBJ1-1; D is ambiguous. Trimming took 0 bases from V and 2 from J, leaving 8 bases between them. Germline V gene data show CDR1 as SGHDT and CDR2 as YYEEEE. This CDR3 is built from 14 residues. Here the CDR3 DNA reads TGTGCCAGCAGCTTGGAGACGGGTAACACTGAAGCTTTCTTT. This codes for CASSLETGNTEAFF.

CDR3 sequence (DNA): TGTGCCAGCAGTTACCGACTAGTGACCCAAGAGACCCAGTACTTC. Encoded protein: CASSYRLVTQETQYF. The V call is TRBV6-5, the J call TRBJ2-5, with TRBD2 as a possible D gene (6 bases). V was clipped by 2 bases and J by 1 base, with 11 bases between them. Germline V gives CDR1 MNHEY, CDR2 SVGAGI. The CDR3 is 15 residues long.

This clonotype has only a few counts. The CDR3 nucleotides read TGTGCCAGCAGCCGTCTAGCGGGGGAGGTCACAGATACGCAGTATTTT. Its translation is CASSRLAGEVTDTQYF. This chain connects TRBV6-5 to TRBJ2-3; 10 bases align to TRBD2. The CDR3 is made up of 16 amino acids. The germline V gene has CDR1 MNHEY and CDR2 SVGAGI. The junction had 8 bases not matched to a gene; V was cut back by 6 bases and J by 2 bases.

This clonotype came up many times. J is TRBJ1-5 and V is TRBV12-3 or TRBV12-4, with TRBD1 identical over 7 bases. Trimming at V came to 8 bases and at J to 8 bases, leaving 9 bases not matched to a gene. The CDR3 length is 13 residues. This CDR3 is CASGDSLAEPQHF. Here the CDR3 DNA reads TGTGCCAGCGGGGACAGCCTTGCGGAGCCCCAGCATTTT.

V usage is TRBV29-1 and J usage is TRBJ2-1; D may correspond to TRBD1 or TRBD2 (5 bases each). The ends were cut back, 6 bases at V and 5 bases at J, with 11 bases in the middle. The germline CDR1 and CDR2 sequences are SQVTM and ANQGSEA. The CDR3 has 12 amino acids. CDR3 sequence: CSVRGPDNEQFF. The CDR3 DNA follows: TGCAGCGTAAGGGGACCAGACAATGAGCAGTTCTTC.

V gene TRBV6-5 combines with J gene TRBJ2-7; D might be TRBD1 or TRBD2, each matching 5 bases. Germline V gives CDR1 MNHEY, CDR2 SVGAGI. V lost 5 bases, J lost 6 bases, and 11 bases lay in between. This CDR3 is 12 amino acids long. CDR3 loop: CASSPDGAEQYF. CDR3 DNA: TGTGCCAGCAGTCCCGACGGGGCCGAGCAGTACTTC.

The rearrangement joins TRBV7-3 to TRBJ1-4, with D maybe TRBD1 (5 bases). The V gene's germline CDR1 is SGHTA and CDR2 FQGTGA. This CDR3 has 13 amino acids. V lost 5 bases, J lost 8 bases, and 12 bases lay in between. Here the CDR3 DNA reads TGTGCCAGCAGCCTCGGACAAGGAGAAAAACTGTTTTTT. It translates to CASSLGQGEKLFF.

This clonotype was counted between two and nine times. The chain employs TRBV4-1 and TRBJ2-7; tentatively, D is TRBD2 (5 bases). The germline V and J ends were trimmed by 1 base and 6 bases, with 19 bases remaining between them. CDR3 length: 16 residues. CDR1 is MGHRA and CDR2 is YSYEKL in the germline V gene. CDR3 loop: CASSQGEGLSRSEQYF. CDR3 bases: TGCGCCAGCAGCCAAGGAGAGGGCCTCTCAAGAAGCGAGCAGTACTTC.

This clonotype was seen more than once but under ten times. The chain is built from TRBV18 and TRBJ1-1; a weak D match, TRBD1 (5 bases). CDR3 size: 14 residues. The V end was cut by 8 bases, the J end by 0 bases, with 13 bases between. Germline V gene data show CDR1 as KGHSH and CDR2 as LQKENI. In DNA form, the CDR3 reads TGTGCCAGCGCGATTGGGGGAGTGAACACTGAAGCTTTCTTT. As protein: CASAIGGVNTEAFF.